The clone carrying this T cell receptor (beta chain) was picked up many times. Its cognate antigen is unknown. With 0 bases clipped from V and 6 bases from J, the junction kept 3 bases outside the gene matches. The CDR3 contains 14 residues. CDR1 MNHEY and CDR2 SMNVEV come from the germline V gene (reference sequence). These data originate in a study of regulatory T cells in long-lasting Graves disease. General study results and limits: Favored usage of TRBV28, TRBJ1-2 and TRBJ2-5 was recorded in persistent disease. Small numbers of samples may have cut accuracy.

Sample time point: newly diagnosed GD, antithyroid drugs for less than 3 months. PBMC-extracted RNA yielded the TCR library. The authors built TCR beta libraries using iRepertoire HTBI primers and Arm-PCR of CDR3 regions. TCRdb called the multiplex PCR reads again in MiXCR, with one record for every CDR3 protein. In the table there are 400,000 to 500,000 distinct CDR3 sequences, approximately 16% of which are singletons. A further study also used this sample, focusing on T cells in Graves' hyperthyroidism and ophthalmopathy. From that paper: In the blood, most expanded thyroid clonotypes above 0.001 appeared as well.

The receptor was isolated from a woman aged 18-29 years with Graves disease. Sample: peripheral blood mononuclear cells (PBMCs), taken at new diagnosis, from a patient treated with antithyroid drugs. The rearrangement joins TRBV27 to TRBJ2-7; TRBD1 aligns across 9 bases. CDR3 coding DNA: TGTGCCAGCAGTTTATCGAACAGGGGGCGCGAGCAGTACTTC. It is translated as CASSLSNRGREQYF.